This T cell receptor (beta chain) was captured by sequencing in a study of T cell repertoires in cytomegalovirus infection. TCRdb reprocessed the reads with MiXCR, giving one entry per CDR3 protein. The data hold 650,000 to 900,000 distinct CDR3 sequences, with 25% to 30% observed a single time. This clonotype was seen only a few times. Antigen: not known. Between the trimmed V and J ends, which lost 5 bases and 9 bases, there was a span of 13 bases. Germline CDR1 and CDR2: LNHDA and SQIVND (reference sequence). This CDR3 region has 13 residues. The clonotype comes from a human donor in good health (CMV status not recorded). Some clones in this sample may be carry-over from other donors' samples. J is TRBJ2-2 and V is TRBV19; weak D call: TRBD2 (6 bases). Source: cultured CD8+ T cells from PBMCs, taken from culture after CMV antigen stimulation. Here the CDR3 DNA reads TGTGCCAGTAGTTGGGGGGTGGGCCGGGAGCTGTTTTTT. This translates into CASSWGVGRELFF.